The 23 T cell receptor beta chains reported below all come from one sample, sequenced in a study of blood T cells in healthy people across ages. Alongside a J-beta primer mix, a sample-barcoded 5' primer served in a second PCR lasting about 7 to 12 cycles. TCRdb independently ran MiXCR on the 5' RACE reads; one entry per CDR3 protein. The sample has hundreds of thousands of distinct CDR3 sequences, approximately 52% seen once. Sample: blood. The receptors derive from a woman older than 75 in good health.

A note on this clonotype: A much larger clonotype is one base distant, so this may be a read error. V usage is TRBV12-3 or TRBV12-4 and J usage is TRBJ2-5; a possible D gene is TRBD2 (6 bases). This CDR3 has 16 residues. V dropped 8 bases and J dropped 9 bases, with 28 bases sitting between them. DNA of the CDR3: TGTGCCAGCGCAAATCGAGGGGCAGGGCGAAGGGAGGCCCAGTACTTC. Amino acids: CASANRGAGRREAQYF.

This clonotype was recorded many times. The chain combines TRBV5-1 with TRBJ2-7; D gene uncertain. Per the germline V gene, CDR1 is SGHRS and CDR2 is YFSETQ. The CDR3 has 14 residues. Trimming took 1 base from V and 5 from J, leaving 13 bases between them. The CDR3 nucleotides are TGCGCCAGCAGCTTGTCGGTCGGTTCCGACGAGCAGTACTTC. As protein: CASSLSVGSDEQYF.

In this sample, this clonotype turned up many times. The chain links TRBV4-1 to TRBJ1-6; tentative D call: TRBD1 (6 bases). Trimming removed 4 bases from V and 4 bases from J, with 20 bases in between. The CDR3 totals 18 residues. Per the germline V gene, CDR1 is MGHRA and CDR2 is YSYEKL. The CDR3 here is CASSPAGGTPNYNSPLHF. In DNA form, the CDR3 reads TGCGCCAGCAGCCCCGCAGGCGGGACACCCAATTATAATTCACCCCTCCACTTT.

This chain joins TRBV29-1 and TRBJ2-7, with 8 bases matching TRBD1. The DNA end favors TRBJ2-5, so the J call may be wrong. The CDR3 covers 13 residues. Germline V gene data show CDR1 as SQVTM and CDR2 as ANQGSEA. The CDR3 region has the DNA TGCAGCATCGGAGGACAGGGAAGTGAGACCCAGTACTTC. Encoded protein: CSIGGQGSETQYF.

The CDR3 protein is CASSLEAGIDTQYF. The DNA of the CDR3 is TGCGCCAGCAGCTTGGAAGCGGGGATAGATACGCAGTATTTT. The chain uses TRBV5-1 and TRBJ2-3; 7 bases map to TRBD2. After removal of 0 bases from V and 5 bases from J, the junction contained 3 bases not matched to a gene. CDR3 length: 14 residues. Per germline, CDR1 SGHRS and CDR2 YFSETQ.

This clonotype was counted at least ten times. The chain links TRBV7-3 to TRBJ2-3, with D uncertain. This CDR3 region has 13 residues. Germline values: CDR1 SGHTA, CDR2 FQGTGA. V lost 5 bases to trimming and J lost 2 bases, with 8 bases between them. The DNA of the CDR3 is TGTGCCAGCAGCCCCTATACCACAGATACGCAGTATTTT. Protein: CASSPYTTDTQYF.

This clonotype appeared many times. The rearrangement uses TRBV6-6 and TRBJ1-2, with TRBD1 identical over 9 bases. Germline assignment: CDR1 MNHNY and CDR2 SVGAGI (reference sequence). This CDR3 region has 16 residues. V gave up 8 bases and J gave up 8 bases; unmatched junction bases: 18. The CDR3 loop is CASAHSFGTGYRGYTF. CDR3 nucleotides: TGTGCCAGCGCCCACAGTTTTGGGACAGGGTATAGGGGCTACACCTTC.

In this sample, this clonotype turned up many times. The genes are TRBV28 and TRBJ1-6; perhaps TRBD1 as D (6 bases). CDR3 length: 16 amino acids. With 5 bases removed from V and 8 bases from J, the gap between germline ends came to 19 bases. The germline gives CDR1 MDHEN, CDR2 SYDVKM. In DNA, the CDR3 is TGTGCCAGCAGTCCCCCGGGGGGGGCAGTTGATTCACCCCTCCACTTT. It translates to CASSPPGGAVDSPLHF. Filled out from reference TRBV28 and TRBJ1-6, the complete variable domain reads DVKVTQSSRYLVKRTGEKVFLECVQDMDHENMFWYRQDPGLGLRLIYFSYDVKMKEKGDIPEGYSVSREKKERFSLILESASTNQTSMYLCASSPPGGAVDSPLHFGNGTRLTVT.

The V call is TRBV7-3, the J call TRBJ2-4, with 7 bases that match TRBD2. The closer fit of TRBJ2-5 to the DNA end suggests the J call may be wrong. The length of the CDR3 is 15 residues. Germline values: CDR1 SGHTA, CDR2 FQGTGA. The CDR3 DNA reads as TGTGCCAGCAGCTTAAGCAGCGGGACCGGGGAGACCCAGTACTTC. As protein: CASSLSSGTGETQYF.

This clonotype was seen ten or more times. The CDR3 DNA is TGTGCCAGTGCGACCGAGCGGCTAAAAGAGACCCAGTACTTC. It codes for CASATERLKETQYF. The chain combines TRBV27 with TRBJ2-5, with D perhaps matching TRBD2 (5 bases). The V and J ends lost 9 bases and 3 bases respectively, with 17 bases between them. Germline V CDR1 and CDR2: MNHEY, SMNVEV (reference sequence). The CDR3 contains 14 residues.

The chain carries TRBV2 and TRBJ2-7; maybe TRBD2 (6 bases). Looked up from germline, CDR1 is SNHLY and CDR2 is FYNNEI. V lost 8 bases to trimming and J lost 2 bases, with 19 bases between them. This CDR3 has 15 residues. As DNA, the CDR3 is TGTGCCAGCTCTGGGGCCAGCGGGCCGACCTACGAGCAGTACTTC. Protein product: CASSGASGPTYEQYF.

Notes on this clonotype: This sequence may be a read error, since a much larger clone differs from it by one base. CDR3 loop: CAARPSERGVGDTQYF. CDR3 nucleotides: TGTGCCGCTCGGCCCTCTGAGCGGGGGGTAGGGGATACGCAGTATTTT. V and J are TRBV25-1 and TRBJ2-3; 9 nucleotides line up with TRBD2. This CDR3 comprises 16 residues. J gave up 6 bases and V 11 bases, and 18 bases lay outside the gene matches. Germline loops: CDR1 MGHDK, CDR2 SYGVNS.

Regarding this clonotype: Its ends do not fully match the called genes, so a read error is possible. The CDR3 nucleotides are TGTACCAGCAGCCGAACACCCTGGGACAGCCTTGAAAAACTGTTTTTT. Translating it yields CTSSRTPWDSLEKLFF. The J gene is TRBJ1-4, the V gene TRBV14; 7 nucleotides match TRBD1. CDR1 and CDR2 (germline): SGHDN, FVKESK. This CDR3 region has 16 residues.

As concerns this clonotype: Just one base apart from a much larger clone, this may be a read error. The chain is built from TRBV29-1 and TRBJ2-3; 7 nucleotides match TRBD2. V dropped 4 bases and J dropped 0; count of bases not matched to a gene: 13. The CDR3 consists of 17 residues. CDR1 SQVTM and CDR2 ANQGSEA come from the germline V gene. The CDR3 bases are TGCAGCGTTGGGGAGGGTAGCGGAGGATCTAGCACAGATACGCAGTATTTT. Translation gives CSVGEGSGGSSTDTQYF.

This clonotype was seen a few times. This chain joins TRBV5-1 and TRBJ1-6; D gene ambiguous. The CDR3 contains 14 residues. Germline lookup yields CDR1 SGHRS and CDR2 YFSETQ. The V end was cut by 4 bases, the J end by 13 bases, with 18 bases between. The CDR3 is CASSDPEGSSPLHF. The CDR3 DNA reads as TGCGCCAGCAGCGACCCAGAGGGTTCTTCCCCCCTCCACTTT.

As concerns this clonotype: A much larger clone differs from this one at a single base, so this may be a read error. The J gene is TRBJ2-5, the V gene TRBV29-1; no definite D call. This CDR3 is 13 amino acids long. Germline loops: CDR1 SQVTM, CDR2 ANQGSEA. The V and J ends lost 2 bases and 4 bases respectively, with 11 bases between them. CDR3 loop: CSVEKDGRETQYF. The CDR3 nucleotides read TGCAGCGTTGAAAAGGACGGACGAGAGACCCAGTACTTC. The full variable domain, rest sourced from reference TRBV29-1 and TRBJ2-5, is SAVISQKPSRDICQRGTSLTIQCQVDSQVTMMFWYRQQPGQSLTLIATANQGSEATYESGFVIDKFPISRPNLTFSTLTVSNMSPEDSSIYLCSVEKDGRETQYFGPGTRLLVL.

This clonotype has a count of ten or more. CDR3 bases: TGTGCCAGCAGCTCGGGGGCGCGTTCAACTCAAGAGACCCAGTACTTC. It yields the protein CASSSGARSTQETQYF. The chain is built from TRBV11-2 and TRBJ2-5; perhaps D is TRBD1 or TRBD2 (6 bases each). Trimming stripped 4 bases from V and 2 bases from J, with 17 bases between. The CDR3 runs 16 residues. Germline V CDR1 and CDR2: SGHAT, FQNNGV.

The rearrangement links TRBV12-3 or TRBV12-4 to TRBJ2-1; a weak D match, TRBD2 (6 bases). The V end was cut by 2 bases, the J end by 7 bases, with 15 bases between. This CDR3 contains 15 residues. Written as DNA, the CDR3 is TGTGCCAGCAGTTTAAGGGTAAGGGCGGGAAATGAGCAGTTCTTC. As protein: CASSLRVRAGNEQFF.

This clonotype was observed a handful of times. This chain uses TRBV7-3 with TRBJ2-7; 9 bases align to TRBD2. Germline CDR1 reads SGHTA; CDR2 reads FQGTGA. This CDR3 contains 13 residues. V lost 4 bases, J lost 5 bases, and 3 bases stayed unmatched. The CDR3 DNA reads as TGTGCCAGCAGCTATGCGGGAGGGGACGAGCAGTACTTC. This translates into CASSYAGGDEQYF. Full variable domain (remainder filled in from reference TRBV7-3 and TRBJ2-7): GAGVSQTPSNKVTEKGKYVELRCDPISGHTALYWYRQSLGQGPEFLIYFQGTGAADDSGLPNDRFFAVRPEGSVSTLKIQRTERGDSAVYLCASSYAGGDEQYFGPGTRLTVT.

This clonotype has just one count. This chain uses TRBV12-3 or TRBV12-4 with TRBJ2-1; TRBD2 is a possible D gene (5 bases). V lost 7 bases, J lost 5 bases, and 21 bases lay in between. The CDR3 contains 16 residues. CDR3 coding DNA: TGTGCCAGCACCAAAACCGGACTCCTTAAAAACAATGAGCAGTTCTTC. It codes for CASTKTGLLKNNEQFF.

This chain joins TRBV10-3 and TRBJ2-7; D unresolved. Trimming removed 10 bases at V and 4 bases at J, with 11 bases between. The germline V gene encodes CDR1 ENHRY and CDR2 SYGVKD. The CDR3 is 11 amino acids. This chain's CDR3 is CATSDRYEQYF. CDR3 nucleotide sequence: TGTGCCACCTCGGACCGGTACGAGCAGTACTTC.

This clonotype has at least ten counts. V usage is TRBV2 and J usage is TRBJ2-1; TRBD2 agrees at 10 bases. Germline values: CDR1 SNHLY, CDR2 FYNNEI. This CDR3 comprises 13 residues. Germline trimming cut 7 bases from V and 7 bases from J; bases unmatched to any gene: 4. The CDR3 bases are TGTGCCAGCAACCAACTAGCGGGGAATGAGCAGTTCTTC. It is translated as CASNQLAGNEQFF.

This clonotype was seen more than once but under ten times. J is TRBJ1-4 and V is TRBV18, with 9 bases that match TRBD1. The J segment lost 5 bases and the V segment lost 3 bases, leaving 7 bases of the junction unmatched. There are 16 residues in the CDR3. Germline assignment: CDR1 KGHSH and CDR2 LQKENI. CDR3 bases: TGTGCCAGCTCACCCCCCACCGGGACAGGGAATGAAAAACTGTTTTTT. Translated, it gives CASSPPTGTGNEKLFF.